These 8 T cell receptor beta chains were sequenced from one sample in a study of OX40 agonist ivuxolimab in advanced cancers. Clones were read by immunoSEQ multiplex PCR, and TCRdb kept only the in-frame ones, dropping some. The data contain under 85,000 clones, about 81% of them singletons. Sequences were derived from CD4+ or CD8+ T cells sorted from blood, sampled in a trial of the OX40 agonist ivuxolimab. These receptors were obtained from an adult with an advanced solid tumor such as melanoma, head and neck, liver or kidney cancer.

CDR3 in amino acids: CASSRSGTVGEAFF. Written as DNA, the CDR3 is TGTGCCAGCAGCCGATCCGGGACAGTTGGTGAAGCTTTCTTT. The V gene is TRBV7-8, the J gene TRBJ1-1; 7 nucleotides match TRBD1. CDR1 SGHVS and CDR2 FQNEAQ come from the germline V gene. The CDR3 is made up of 14 amino acids. After removal of 5 bases from V and 7 bases from J, the junction contained 10 bases not matched to a gene.

This chain connects TRBV5-4 to TRBJ1-1, with a tentative D call TRBD1 (5 bases). The germline V gene encodes CDR1 SGHNT and CDR2 YYREEE (reference sequence). The CDR3 contains 16 residues. Trimming left V 2 bases short and J 4 bases short, with 18 bases between. The CDR3 nucleotides read TGTGCCAGCAGCTTTATAAACGTCAGGGACCCCACTGAAGCTTTCTTT. The encoded protein is CASSFINVRDPTEAFF.

This chain connects TRBV7-2 to TRBJ2-7; 7 nucleotides align to TRBD1. This CDR3 contains 16 residues. The V gene end was trimmed by 5 bases and the J gene end by 0 bases; junction bases not matched to a gene: 10. From germline, CDR1 is SGHTA and CDR2 FQGNSA. CDR3 coding DNA: TGTGCCAGCAGCCGACGGGACAGAGATCTCTCCTACGAGCAGTACTTC. Translated: CASSRRDRDLSYEQYF.

The chain joins TRBV11-3 to TRBJ2-7; D is possibly TRBD1 or TRBD2 (5 bases each). The CDR3 is 16 residues long. V dropped 1 base and J dropped 3 bases, with 16 bases sitting between them. Germline CDR1 reads SGHNT; CDR2 reads YENEEA. The DNA for the CDR3 is TGTGCCAGCAGCTTAGCCCTATGGGGGTCAGGCTACGAGCAGTACTTC. This encodes CASSLALWGSGYEQYF.

The V and J genes are TRBV2 and TRBJ2-1; maybe TRBD2 (6 bases). The V gene's germline CDR1 is SNHLY and CDR2 FYNNEI. The CDR3 runs 14 residues. V was shortened by 8 bases and J by 0 bases, with 11 bases between the two germline ends. The CDR3 DNA reads as TGTGCCAGCTATAGCGGAACCTCCTACAATGAGCAGTTCTTC. It translates to CASYSGTSYNEQFF.

The chain carries TRBV6-1 and TRBJ2-7; D is uncertain. The CDR3 length is 13 residues. Germline V gene sequence: CDR1 MNHNS, CDR2 SASEGT. The V and J ends lost 4 bases and 4 bases respectively, with 11 bases between them. The CDR3 bases are TGTGCCAGCAGTGGGGGTTCTTTATACGAGCAGTACTTC. Its translation is CASSGGSLYEQYF.

The chain is built from TRBV5-6 and TRBJ2-1, with D maybe TRBD2 (6 bases). V was pared by 0 bases and J by 12 bases, with 10 bases between. This CDR3 spans 12 amino acids. Germline V gives CDR1 SGHDT, CDR2 YYEEEE. CDR3 sequence (DNA): TGTGCCAGCAGCTTGGAAGTTAGCGGGCAGTTCTTC. Its protein product is CASSLEVSGQFF.

The chain couples TRBV19 to TRBJ2-6, with a tentative D call TRBD2 (5 bases). The CDR3 is 15 amino acids. Per the germline V gene, CDR1 is LNHDA and CDR2 is SQIVND (reference sequence). V lost 1 base and J 2 bases, leaving 6 bases between the germline ends. CDR3 nucleotide sequence: TGTGCCAGTAGTATAGGGGAGCCTGGGGCCAACGTCCTGACTTTC. Translating gives CASSIGEPGANVLTF.